This T cell receptor (beta chain) was recorded in a study of T-cell memory formation after mild COVID-19. General study points: Cross-reactive memory seemingly joined, as some responding clones were found in pre-infection memory.

In germline, CDR1 is SGHTA, CDR2 FQGNSA. Trimming removed 3 bases from V and 3 bases from J, with 11 bases in between. The CDR3 has 14 residues. In this sample, this clonotype turned up many times. No antigen is known for it. TCRdb reprocessed the 5' RACE reads with MiXCR, giving one entry per CDR3 protein. The sample contains some 120,000 distinct CDR3 sequences, around 6.3% of which appear only once. The receptor's source is an adult woman who had mild COVID-19 (a few samples of this study predate the infection). Cell type and time point are not known. J is TRBJ1-2 and V is TRBV7-2; D remains ambiguous. The sequenced sample was PBMCs or a T cell subset sorted from them (not recorded which). The CDR3 spells CASSFGWADYGYTF. The CDR3, as DNA: TGTGCCAGCAGCTTCGGGTGGGCGGACTATGGCTACACCTTC.